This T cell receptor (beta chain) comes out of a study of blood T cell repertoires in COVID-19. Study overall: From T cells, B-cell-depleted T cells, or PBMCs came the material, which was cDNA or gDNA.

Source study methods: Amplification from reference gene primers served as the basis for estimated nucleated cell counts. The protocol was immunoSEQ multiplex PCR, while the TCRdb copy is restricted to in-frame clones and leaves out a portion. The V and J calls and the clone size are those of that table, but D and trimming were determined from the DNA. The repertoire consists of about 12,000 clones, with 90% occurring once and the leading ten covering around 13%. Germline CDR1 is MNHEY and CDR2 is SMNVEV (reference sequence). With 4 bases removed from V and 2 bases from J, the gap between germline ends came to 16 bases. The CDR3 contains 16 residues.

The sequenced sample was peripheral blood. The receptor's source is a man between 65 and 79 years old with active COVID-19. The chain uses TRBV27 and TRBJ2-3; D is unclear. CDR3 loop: CASSSTITTTTDTQYF. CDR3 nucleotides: TGTGCCAGCAGTTCAACGATCACGACAACCACAGATACGCAGTATTTT.